The next 30 T cell receptor beta chains were all read from a single sample in a study of T-cell memory formation after mild COVID-19. TCRdb independently ran MiXCR on the 5' RACE reads; one entry per CDR3 protein. The sample has about 470,000 distinct CDR3 sequences, approximately 25% seen once. The material sequenced was PBMCs or a T cell subset sorted from them (not recorded which). The receptors were gathered from an adult woman who had mild COVID-19 (a few samples of this study predate the infection). Cell type and time point are not known.

The chain joins TRBV4-3 to TRBJ2-7; D gene uncertain. The germline V gene encodes CDR1 LGHNA and CDR2 YSLEER. Trimming stripped 1 base from V and 1 base from J, with 8 bases between. CDR3 size: 14 residues. CDR3 bases: TGCGCCAGCAGCCAAGTTGTGGATTCCTACGAGCAGTACTTC. Translated: CASSQVVDSYEQYF.

This clonotype was detected only a few times. The chain uses TRBV6-5 and TRBJ2-7; TRBD1 agrees at 8 bases. CDR1 is MNHEY and CDR2 is SVGAGI in the germline V gene. With 6 bases clipped from V and 0 bases from J, the junction kept 7 bases outside the gene matches. The CDR3 is 15 amino acids. The CDR3 DNA sequence: TGTGCCAGCAGAGGGGACAGGTCTTACTCCTACGAGCAGTACTTC. Its protein product is CASRGDRSYSYEQYF.

This clonotype has more than one count but fewer than ten. The chain joins TRBV24-1 to TRBJ2-1, with TRBD2 as a possible D gene (5 bases). Germline lookup yields CDR1 KGHDR and CDR2 SFDVKD. CDR3 length equals 13 residues. Trimming cost V 10 bases and J 8 bases, with 17 bases left between them. The CDR3 nucleotides read TGTGCCACGAATTCGGGGAATTTAGATGAGCAGTTCTTC. It is translated as CATNSGNLDEQFF.

This CDR3 is CASSAYSVTGRAEAFF. The CDR3 coding sequence is TGTGCCAGCAGTGCATACTCCGTGACAGGGCGAGCTGAAGCTTTCTTT. The chain combines TRBV6-1 with TRBJ1-1; 7 nucleotides line up with TRBD1. The CDR3 length is 16 residues. Losses at the gene ends were 4 bases for V and 6 bases for J; bases not matched to a gene: 14. Germline loops: CDR1 MNHNS, CDR2 SASEGT.

The genes are TRBV2 and TRBJ2-1; 7 nucleotides agree with TRBD1. CDR1 is SNHLY, CDR2 FYNNEI, per germline. V gave up 6 bases and J gave up 4 bases; unmatched junction bases: 9. The CDR3 length is 15 residues. The CDR3 sequence: CASRRGQSMYNEQFF. CDR3 bases: TGTGCCAGCAGACGGGGACAGTCGATGTACAATGAGCAGTTCTTC.

The rearrangement uses TRBV29-1 and TRBJ1-2, with D unclear. The CDR3 loop spans 15 amino acids. V lost 5 bases and J lost 2, with 18 bases in between. The germline gives CDR1 SQVTM, CDR2 ANQGSEA. This CDR3 reads CSVSVPGGLNYGYTF. The CDR3 bases are TGCAGCGTTTCGGTCCCCGGCGGACTCAACTATGGCTACACCTTC.

This clonotype was recorded many times. The J gene is TRBJ2-2, the V gene TRBV12-3 or TRBV12-4, with D unclear. V lost 7 bases to trimming and J lost 6 bases, with 9 bases between them. CDR3 length: 12 amino acids. CDR3 sequence reads: CASTLGPGELFF. CDR3 bases: TGTGCCAGCACCTTAGGTCCCGGGGAGCTGTTTTTT.

This clonotype was detected only once. The chain links TRBV4-2 to TRBJ1-4; D is unresolved. Germline assignment: CDR1 LGHNA and CDR2 YNFKEQ. V was trimmed by 4 bases and J by 7 bases, leaving 19 bases between them. The CDR3 extends over 16 amino acids. CDR3 sequence (DNA): TGTGCCAGCAGCCCCGAAGTGGGGAAGTTTGGTGAAAAACTGTTTTTT. This encodes CASSPEVGKFGEKLFF.

This clonotype was recorded at least ten times. This sequence joins TRBV12-3 or TRBV12-4 and TRBJ2-1, with TRBD1 matching 11 bases. The CDR3 runs to 16 residues. Trimming cost V 5 bases and J 4 bases; bases outside gene matches: 7. DNA for the CDR3: TGTGCCAGCAGTCCCCGGACAGGGGGCGCTTACAATGAGCAGTTCTTC. As protein: CASSPRTGGAYNEQFF.

The chain uses TRBV6-6 and TRBJ2-3; the match to TRBD2 covers 11 bases. The CDR3 extends over 15 amino acids. Germline V CDR1 and CDR2: MNHNY, SVGAGI (reference sequence). J was trimmed by 6 bases and V by 4 bases; bases with no gene match: 6. The CDR3 sequence: CASSSPTSGIDTQYF. CDR3 coding DNA: TGTGCCAGCAGTTCCCCGACTAGCGGGATTGATACGCAGTATTTT.

This sequence joins TRBV18 and TRBJ2-4, with 8 bases lining up with TRBD2. V dropped 3 bases and J dropped 16; count of bases not matched to a gene: 11. The CDR3 length is 13 residues. Germline V lookup: CDR1 KGHSH, CDR2 LQKENI. CDR3 coding DNA: TGTGCCAGCTCACCTCCGGGGGGGGCCGAGTTCTACTTC. Translation: CASSPPGGAEFYF. Combining the CDR3 with reference TRBV18 and TRBJ2-4 gives the whole variable domain NAGVMQNPRHLVRRRGQEARLRCSPMKGHSHVYWYRQLPEEGLKFMVYLQKENIIDESGMPKERFSAEFPKEGPSILRIQQVVRGDSAAYFCASSPPGGAEFYFGAGTRLSVL.

The J gene is TRBJ2-2, the V gene TRBV15; possible D gene TRBD2, 6 bases. This CDR3 is built from 16 residues. Per the germline V gene, CDR1 is LNHNV and CDR2 is YYDKDF (reference sequence). Between the trimmed V and J ends, which lost 3 bases and 2 bases, there was a span of 13 bases. The CDR3 region has the DNA TGTGCCACCAGCAGCGGAGGGGAGTATAACACCGGGGAGCTGTTTTTT. Translating gives CATSSGGEYNTGELFF.

The chain is built from TRBV2 and TRBJ2-3; D may correspond to TRBD1 or TRBD2 (5 bases each). The CDR3 consists of 14 residues. Trimming left V 7 bases short and J 4 bases short, with 15 bases between. Germline V gene lookup returns CDR1 SNHLY and CDR2 FYNNEI. CDR3 sequence (DNA): TGTGCCAGCACGAGGGGCAGGACCGCAGATACGCAGTATTTT. Translated, it gives CASTRGRTADTQYF.

The J gene is TRBJ1-1, the V gene TRBV19; unclear D gene. The CDR3 runs 10 residues. Germline CDR1 reads LNHDA; CDR2 reads SQIVND (reference sequence). V lost 9 bases, J lost 4 bases, and 6 bases lay in between. The CDR3 DNA is TGTGCCAGCCGGAGCACTGAAGCTTTCTTT. The encoded protein is CASRSTEAFF.

This clonotype came up a few times. The rearrangement uses TRBV7-2 and TRBJ2-1, with D tentatively TRBD2 (5 bases). Germline CDR1 and CDR2: SGHTA and FQGNSA. Trimming shortened V by 2 bases and J by 2 bases, and 16 bases separated the two germline ends. The CDR3 covers 17 residues. In nucleotides, the CDR3 is TGTGCCAGCAGCTTAATGGGGTCGGAGGTGGCCTACAATGAGCAGTTCTTC. Its translation is CASSLMGSEVAYNEQFF. Filled out from reference TRBV7-2 and TRBJ2-1, the complete variable domain reads GAGVSQSPSNKVTEKGKDVELRCDPISGHTALYWYRQSLGQGLEFLIYFQGNSAPDKSGLPSDRFSAERTGGSVSTLTIQRTQQEDSAVYLCASSLMGSEVAYNEQFFGPGTRLTVL.

The rearrangement uses TRBV27 and TRBJ2-1; no clear D gene. CDR1 is MNHEY, CDR2 SMNVEV, per germline (reference sequence). There are 15 residues in the CDR3. Trimming took off 3 bases at V and 0 bases at J, with 9 bases between the two ends. CDR3 in DNA: TGTGCCAGCAGTTTGAAGCGATTCTCCTACAATGAGCAGTTCTTC. Amino acid sequence: CASSLKRFSYNEQFF.

The chain carries TRBV12-3 or TRBV12-4 and TRBJ1-1; 7 bases line up with TRBD1. Unmatched junction bases numbered 7, after V lost 5 bases and J lost 4 bases. The length of the CDR3 is 14 residues. The CDR3 reads CASSPHRGGTEAFF. The CDR3 region has the DNA TGTGCCAGCAGTCCCCACAGGGGCGGCACTGAAGCTTTCTTT.

The chain couples TRBV6-5 to TRBJ2-6, with a possible D match to TRBD2 (6 bases). This CDR3 comprises 15 residues. The germline V gene has CDR1 MNHEY and CDR2 SVGAGI. The ends were cut back, 7 bases at V and 2 bases at J, with 12 bases in the middle. The chain's CDR3 is CASTSGGAGANVLTF. DNA for the CDR3: TGTGCCAGCACCTCCGGAGGGGCTGGGGCCAACGTCCTGACTTTC.

V gene TRBV7-6 combines with J gene TRBJ2-5; TRBD2 matches at 11 bases. V lost 7 bases and J lost 0; bases outside the gene matches: 10. The germline gives CDR1 SGHVS, CDR2 FNYEAQ. The CDR3 totals 17 residues. Here the CDR3 reads CASKSPSGGQYQETQYF. In DNA form, the CDR3 reads TGTGCCAGCAAATCGCCTAGCGGGGGGCAATACCAAGAGACCCAGTACTTC.

This clonotype appeared a few times. The chain has TRBV30 and TRBJ2-1, with D unresolved. The germline V and J ends were trimmed by 2 bases and 0 bases, with 11 bases remaining between them. From germline, CDR1 is GTSNPN and CDR2 SVGIG (reference sequence). The CDR3 is made up of 15 amino acids. The CDR3 region is CAWSFSLGSYNEQFF. CDR3 nucleotides: TGTGCCTGGAGTTTTTCCCTAGGCTCCTACAATGAGCAGTTCTTC.

This clonotype was counted ten times or more. This chain joins TRBV5-5 and TRBJ2-6; no definite D call. Germline CDR1 is SGHKS and CDR2 is YYEKEE (reference sequence). The CDR3 totals 15 residues. The ends were cut back, 2 bases at V and 0 bases at J, with 6 bases in the middle. CDR3 amino acids: CASSFLDSGANVLTF. CDR3 nucleotides: TGTGCCAGCAGCTTTCTGGACTCTGGGGCCAACGTCCTGACTTTC.

The chain employs TRBV15 and TRBJ2-1; D call uncertain. Germline-derived CDR1 and CDR2 are LNHNV and YYDKDF (reference sequence). V was cut by 2 bases and J by 7 bases, with 12 bases left in between. CDR3 length: 14 residues. In DNA form, the CDR3 reads TGTGCCACCAGCAGACCCCAGCCCGGTAATGAGCAGTTCTTC. This encodes CATSRPQPGNEQFF.

The V gene is TRBV9, the J gene TRBJ2-3; 7 bases map to TRBD2. Losses at the gene ends were 0 bases for V and 3 bases for J; bases not matched to a gene: 7. This CDR3 spans 16 amino acids. Germline assignment: CDR1 SGDLS and CDR2 YYNGEE. CDR3 protein: CASSVGGGERTDTQYF. In DNA form, the CDR3 reads TGTGCCAGCAGCGTAGGGGGAGGGGAAAGGACAGATACGCAGTATTTT. The variable domain in full, with the rest retrieved from reference TRBV9 and TRBJ2-3, is DSGVTQTPKHLITATGQRVTLRCSPRSGDLSVYWYQQSLDQGLQFLIQYYNGEERAKGNILERFSAQQFPDLHSELNLSSLELGDSALYFCASSVGGGERTDTQYFGPGTRLTVL.

The J gene is TRBJ2-3, the V gene TRBV20-1, with D unclear. The CDR3 runs to 12 residues. Germline CDR1 DFQATT, CDR2 SNEGSKA (reference sequence). Trimming left V 1 base short and J 1 base short, with 3 bases between. The CDR3: CSARGGTDTQYF. The CDR3 DNA sequence: TGCAGTGCTAGAGGCGGCACAGATACGCAGTATTTT.

V is TRBV6-5 and J is TRBJ2-5; 7 bases agree with TRBD2. Germline CDR1 reads MNHEY; CDR2 reads SVGAGI. With 11 bases clipped from V and 7 bases from J, the junction kept 16 bases outside the gene matches. This CDR3 contains 14 residues. CDR3 in amino acids: CASLAGGRAGTQYF. CDR3 in DNA: TGTGCCTCGCTGGCAGGAGGGAGGGCTGGGACCCAGTACTTC.

Here the CDR3 reads CASRPGRVNTGELFF. The CDR3 DNA reads as TGTGCCAGCCGTCCGGGTCGGGTGAACACCGGGGAGCTGTTTTTT. The chain couples TRBV7-9 to TRBJ2-2; no firm D call. The CDR3 sequence is 15 residues long. Trimming stripped 8 bases from V and 1 base from J, with 14 bases between. The germline CDR1 and CDR2 sequences are SEHNR and FQNEAQ (reference sequence).

J is TRBJ2-5 and V is TRBV12-5; no clear D gene. Between the trimmed V and J ends, which lost 3 bases and 5 bases, there was a span of 22 bases. CDR3 length equals 17 residues. Germline lookup yields CDR1 LGHNT and CDR2 FRNRAP. The CDR3 DNA is TGTGCTAGTGGTTTCCATCTTGAAGAGTTGTCATTGGAGACCCAGTACTTC. Residues: CASGFHLEELSLETQYF.

This clonotype was recorded a few times. V usage is TRBV7-8 and J usage is TRBJ2-7, with D unclear. V gave up 2 bases and J gave up 2 bases, with 13 bases separating them. Germline CDR1 is SGHVS and CDR2 is FQNEAQ. CDR3 size: 15 residues. CDR3 protein: CASSLLSGQPYEQYF. The CDR3 DNA sequence: TGTGCCAGCAGCTTATTGTCAGGCCAACCCTACGAGCAGTACTTC.

The chain carries TRBV7-8 and TRBJ2-3; tentatively, D is TRBD1 (6 bases). Germline V lookup: CDR1 SGHVS, CDR2 FQNEAQ. The V end was cut by 4 bases, the J end by 0 bases, with 17 bases between. CDR3 length equals 17 residues. The CDR3 nucleotides read TGTGCCAGCAGCTCTCCTCAGGGGTGGGTTAGCACAGATACGCAGTATTTT. Residues: CASSSPQGWVSTDTQYF.

The rearrangement links TRBV4-2 to TRBJ2-3, with 9 positions matching TRBD2. V was clipped by 1 base and J by 4 bases; unmatched bases: 6. This CDR3 region has 16 residues. Germline loops: CDR1 LGHNA, CDR2 YNFKEQ. The CDR3 DNA is TGTGCCAGCAGCCAAGTCCTAGCGGGAAGGTCAGATACGCAGTATTTT. It yields the protein CASSQVLAGRSDTQYF.